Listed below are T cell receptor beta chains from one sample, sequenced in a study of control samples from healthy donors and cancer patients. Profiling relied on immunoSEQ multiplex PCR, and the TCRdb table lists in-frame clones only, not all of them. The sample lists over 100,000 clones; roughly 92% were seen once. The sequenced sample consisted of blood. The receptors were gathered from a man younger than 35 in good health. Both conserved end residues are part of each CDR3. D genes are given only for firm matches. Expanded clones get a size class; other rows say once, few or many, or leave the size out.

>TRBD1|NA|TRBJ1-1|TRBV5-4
TGTGCCAGCAGGGGACAGGGGTTGGTAGACACTGAAGCTTTCTTT
CASRGQGLVDTEAFF
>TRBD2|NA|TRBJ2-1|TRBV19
TGTGCCAGTAGTCCCCTCGGGACTAGCGGGGGGGACAATGAGCAGTTCTTC
CASSPLGTSGGDNEQFF
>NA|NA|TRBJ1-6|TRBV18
TGTGCCAGCTCACCCGGACAGAGAGAGAATTCACCCCTCCACTTT
CASSPGQRENSPLHF
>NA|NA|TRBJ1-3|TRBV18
TGTGCCAGCTCACCAAACCAATGGGTCAGCTCTGGAAACACCATATATTTT
CASSPNQWVSSGNTIYF
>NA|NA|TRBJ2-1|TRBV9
TGTGCCAGCAGCGAGGGGGGGTACTCCTACAATGAGCAGTTCTTC
CASSEGGYSYNEQFF
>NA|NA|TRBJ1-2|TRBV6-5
TGTGCCAGCACCCAGACAGATCCCAACTATGGCTACACCTTC
CASTQTDPNYGYTF
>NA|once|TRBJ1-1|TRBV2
TGTGCCAGCAGTGTAGGGAACACTGAAGCTTTCTTT
CASSVGNTEAFF
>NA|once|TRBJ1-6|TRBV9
TGTGCCAGCAGCGGACAGAGTCCACCCCTCCACTTT
CASSGQSPPLHF
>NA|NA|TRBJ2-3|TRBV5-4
TGTGCCAGCAGCCCAGCCGGGTCACTAGGTGACGGCACAGATACGCAGTATTTT
CASSPAGSLGDGTDTQYF
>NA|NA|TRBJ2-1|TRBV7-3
TGTGCCAGCAGCGAGGGGGACGACAATGAGCAGTTCTTC
CASSEGDDNEQFF
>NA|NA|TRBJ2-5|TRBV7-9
TGTGCCAGCAGCTTAGCCCGCGGACAGGAGGGGACCCAGTACTTC
CASSLARGQEGTQYF
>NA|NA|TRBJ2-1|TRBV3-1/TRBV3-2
TGTGCCAGCAGCCAGGCATGGGCGGAGTTCTACAATGAGCAGTTCTTC
CASSQAWAEFYNEQFF
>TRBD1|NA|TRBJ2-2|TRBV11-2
TGTGCCAGCAGCCCGACAGGGGAGAACACCGGGGAGCTGTTTTTT
CASSPTGENTGELFF
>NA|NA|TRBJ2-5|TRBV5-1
TGCGCCAGCAGCTTGGGTTTTAAAGAGACCCAGTACTTC
CASSLGFKETQYF
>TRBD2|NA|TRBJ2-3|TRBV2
TGTGCCAGCGGGACTAGCGGGGGGGCTCGTCCTGCGTCCACAGATACGCAGTATTTT
CASGTSGGARPASTDTQYF
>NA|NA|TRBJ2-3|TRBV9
TGTGCCAGCAGCCATACCACAGATACGCAGTATTTT
CASSHTTDTQYF
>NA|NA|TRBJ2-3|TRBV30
TGTGCCTGGAGTGCCCATCGGGGGGCCGGAGATACGCAGTATTTT
CAWSAHRGAGDTQYF
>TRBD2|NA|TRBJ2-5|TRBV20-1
TGCAGTGCTAGTCGCCCCAGGACTAGGGGAGAGACCCAGTACTTC
CSASRPRTRGETQYF
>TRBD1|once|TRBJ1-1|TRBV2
TGTGCCAGCAGTCCAACACAGGGGCTGAACACTGAAGCTTTCTTT
CASSPTQGLNTEAFF
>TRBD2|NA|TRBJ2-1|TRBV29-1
TGCAGCTCTAGCGGGGGGTTTGAGCAGTTCTTC
CSSSGGFEQFF
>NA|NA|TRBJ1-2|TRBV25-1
TGTGCCAGCAGTGATAGGGTAGCGGAGGGCTACACCTTC
CASSDRVAEGYTF
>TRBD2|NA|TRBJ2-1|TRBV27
TGTGCCAGCAGTTCCCCGGCTAGCGGGTCTTACAATGAGCAGTTCTTC
CASSSPASGSYNEQFF
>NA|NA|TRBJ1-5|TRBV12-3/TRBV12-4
TGTGCCAGCAAATATAGCAATCAGCCCCAGCATTTT
CASKYSNQPQHF
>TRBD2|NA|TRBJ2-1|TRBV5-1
TGCGCCAGCAGCCAGCCGACTAGCGGGGTACTTCAGCAGTTCTTC
CASSQPTSGVLQQFF
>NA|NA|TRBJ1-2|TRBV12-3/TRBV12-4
TGTGCCAGCAGTCAACCTAACTATGGCTACACCTTC
CASSQPNYGYTF
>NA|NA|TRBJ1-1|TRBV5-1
TGCGCCAGCACCGGGCAGCGGAACACTGAAGCTTTCTTT
CASTGQRNTEAFF
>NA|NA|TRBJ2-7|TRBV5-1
TGCGCCAGCAGCTCCTATTACGAGCAGTACTTC
CASSSYYEQYF
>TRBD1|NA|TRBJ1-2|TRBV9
TGTGCCAGTAGAGACAGGGCCTATGGCTACACCTTC
CASRDRAYGYTF
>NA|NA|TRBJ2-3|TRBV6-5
TGTGCCAGCTGGGAATTCACAGATACGCAGTATTTT
CASWEFTDTQYF
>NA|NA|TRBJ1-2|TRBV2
TGTGCCAGCAGTGAAGGGGACTATGGCTACACCTTC
CASSEGDYGYTF
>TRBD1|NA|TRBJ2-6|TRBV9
TGTGCCAGCAGCTATCCCGTTGGGCAGGGGGCGGCTGGGGCCAACGTCCTGACTTTC
CASSYPVGQGAAGANVLTF
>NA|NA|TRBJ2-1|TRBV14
TGTGCCAGCAGCCAAGTTAGGGAGCAGTTCTTC
CASSQVREQFF
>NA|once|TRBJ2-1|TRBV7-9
TGTGCCAGCAGATCCCACGATCCCCTAATATACAATGAGCAGTTCTTC
CASRSHDPLIYNEQFF
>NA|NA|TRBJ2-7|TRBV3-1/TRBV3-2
TGTGCCAGCAGCCCGGGGTCCGTTGACTACGAGCAGTACTTC
CASSPGSVDYEQYF
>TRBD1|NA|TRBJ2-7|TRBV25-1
TGTGCCAGCAGTGCGACAGGGCGCGGAGTATACGAGCAGTACTTC
CASSATGRGVYEQYF
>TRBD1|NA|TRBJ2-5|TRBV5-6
TGTGCCAGCAGTAGGGATCCGGGACAGCAGGCCCAGTACTTC
CASSRDPGQQAQYF
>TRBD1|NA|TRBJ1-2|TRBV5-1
TGCGCCAGCAGTAGGGACAGCCTTAACTATGGCTACACCTTC
CASSRDSLNYGYTF
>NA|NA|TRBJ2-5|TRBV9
TGTGCCAGCAGCGTCCGGGGCGGGGGCCCGTACCAAGAGACCCAGTACTTC
CASSVRGGGPYQETQYF
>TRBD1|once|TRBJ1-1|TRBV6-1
TGTGCCAGCAGTGAAGGGCAGGGGGAGACATTT
CASSEGQGETF
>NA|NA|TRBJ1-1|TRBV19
TGTGCCAGCCGTACGGGGGGGAACACTGAAGCTTTCTTT
CASRTGGNTEAFF
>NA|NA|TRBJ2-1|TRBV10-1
TGCGCCAGCACTACAGGTCCCTACAATGAGCAGTTCTTC
CASTTGPYNEQFF
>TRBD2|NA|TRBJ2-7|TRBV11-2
TGTGCCAGCAGCTTTTCGGGACTAGGGTACTACGAGCAGTACTTC
CASSFSGLGYYEQYF
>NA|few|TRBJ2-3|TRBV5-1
TGCGCCAGCAGCTTGGCGGATACGCAGTATTTT
CASSLADTQYF
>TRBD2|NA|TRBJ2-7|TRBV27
TGTGCCAGCAGTCCCAATGGACTAGGAACCCCGTCCTACGAGCAGTACTTC
CASSPNGLGTPSYEQYF
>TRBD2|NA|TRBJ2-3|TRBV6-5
TGTGCCACCGGGACTAGGCTTTGGGATACGCAGTATTTT
CATGTRLWDTQYF